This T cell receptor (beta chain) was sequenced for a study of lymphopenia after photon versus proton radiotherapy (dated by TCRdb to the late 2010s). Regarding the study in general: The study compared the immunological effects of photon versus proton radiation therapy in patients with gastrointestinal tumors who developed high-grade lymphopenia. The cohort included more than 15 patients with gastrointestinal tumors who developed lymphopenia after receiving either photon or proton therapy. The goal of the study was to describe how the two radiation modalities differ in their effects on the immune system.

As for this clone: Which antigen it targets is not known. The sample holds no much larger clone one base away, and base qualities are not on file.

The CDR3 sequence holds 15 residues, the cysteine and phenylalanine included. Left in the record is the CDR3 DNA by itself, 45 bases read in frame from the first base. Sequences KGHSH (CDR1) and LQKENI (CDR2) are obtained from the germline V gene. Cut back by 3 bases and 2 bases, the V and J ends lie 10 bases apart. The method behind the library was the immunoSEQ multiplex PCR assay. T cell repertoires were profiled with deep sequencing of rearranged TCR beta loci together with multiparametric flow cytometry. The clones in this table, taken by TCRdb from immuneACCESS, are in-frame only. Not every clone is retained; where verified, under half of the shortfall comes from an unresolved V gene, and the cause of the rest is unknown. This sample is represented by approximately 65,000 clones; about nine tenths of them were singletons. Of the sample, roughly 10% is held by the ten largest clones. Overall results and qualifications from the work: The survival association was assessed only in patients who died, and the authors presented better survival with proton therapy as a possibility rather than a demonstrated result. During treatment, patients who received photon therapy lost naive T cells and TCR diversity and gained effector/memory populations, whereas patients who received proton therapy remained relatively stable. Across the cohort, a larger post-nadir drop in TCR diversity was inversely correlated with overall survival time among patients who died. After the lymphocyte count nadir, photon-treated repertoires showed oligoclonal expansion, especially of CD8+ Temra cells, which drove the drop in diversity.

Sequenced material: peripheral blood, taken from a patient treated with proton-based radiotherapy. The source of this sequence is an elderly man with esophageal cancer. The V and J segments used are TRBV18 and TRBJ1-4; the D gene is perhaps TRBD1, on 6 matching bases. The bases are TGTGCCAGCTCACCTCTGGGGGCCACTAATGAAAAACTGTTTTTT. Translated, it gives CASSPLGATNEKLFF.